A single sample gave rise to the 25 T cell receptor beta chains below, sequenced in a study of OX40 agonist ivuxolimab in advanced cancers. Sequencing was performed with immunoSEQ multiplex PCR; in TCRdb, only in-frame clones are kept and a portion is missing. In the table there are over 85,000 clones, 87% of which are singletons. The sequencing here drew on CD4+ or CD8+ T cells sorted from blood, taken in a trial of the OX40 agonist ivuxolimab. The receptors were gathered from an adult with an advanced solid tumor such as melanoma, head and neck, liver or kidney cancer.

The chain recombines TRBV7-2 with TRBJ2-3, with D unclear. The germline gives CDR1 SGHTA, CDR2 FQGNSA. V was shortened by 1 base and J by 2 bases, with 10 bases between the two germline ends. The CDR3 consists of 15 residues. CDR3 coding DNA: TGTGCCAGCAGCTTAGGCTGGCCAGACACAGATACGCAGTATTTT. Encoded protein: CASSLGWPDTDTQYF.

This clone came up a few times. Given the absence of the conserved phenylalanine or tryptophan at the CDR3 end, a read error is likely. The chain combines TRBV5-8 with TRBJ1-6; D gene ambiguous. The germline gives CDR1 SGHTS, CDR2 YDEGEE. V was trimmed by 6 bases and J by 3 bases, leaving 10 bases between them. The CDR3 runs 14 residues. CDR3 coding DNA: TGTGCCAGCACAAAGTCTAACTATAATTCACCCCTCCACCTT. Translating gives CASTKSNYNSPLHL.

V is TRBV18 and J is TRBJ2-5, with TRBD1 matching 7 bases. This CDR3 comprises 13 residues. J gave up 3 bases and V 2 bases, and 0 bases lay outside the gene matches. The germline V gene encodes CDR1 KGHSH and CDR2 LQKENI. CDR3 DNA sequence: TGTGCCAGCTCACCAGGACAGGAAGAGACCCAGTACTTC. As protein: CASSPGQEETQYF.

V usage is TRBV23-1 and J usage is TRBJ1-4, with D perhaps matching TRBD1 (5 bases). Being an ORF, TRBV23-1 has a function that is uncertain. The CDR3 runs 15 residues. V gave up 6 bases and J gave up 8 bases, with 19 bases separating them. The CDR3 spells CASSQPGTLVEKLFF. CDR3 DNA: TGCGCCAGCAGCCAACCCGGGACCCTAGTAGAAAAACTGTTTTTT.

This chain connects TRBV9 to TRBJ2-2; TRBD2 agrees at 7 bases. The CDR3 runs to 20 residues. Germline CDR1 and CDR2: SGDLS and YYNGEE. After removal of 3 bases from V and 6 bases from J, the junction contained 23 bases not matched to a gene. CDR3 bases: TGTGCCAGCAGCGAGATCGTAGATATGGGAGCGGGATATGTGTCCGGGGAGCTGTTTTTT. Encoded protein: CASSEIVDMGAGYVSGELFF.

This chain joins TRBV5-6 and TRBJ2-5; 7 bases align to TRBD1. Per germline, CDR1 SGHDT and CDR2 YYEEEE. The CDR3 contains 16 residues. Losses at the gene ends were 2 bases for V and 4 bases for J; bases not matched to a gene: 11. DNA of the CDR3: TGTGCCAGCAGCTTTTACAGGGGCGGTGGAGGAGAGACCCAGTACTTC. Its translation: CASSFYRGGGGETQYF.

The V gene is TRBV27, the J gene TRBJ1-2; possibly TRBD1 for D (5 bases). The CDR3 has 15 residues. V shed 3 bases and J shed 4 bases, with 15 bases lying between them. CDR1 and CDR2 (germline): MNHEY, SMNVEV (reference sequence). The CDR3 here is CASSLAGRSAYGYTF. For the CDR3, the DNA is TGTGCCAGCAGTTTGGCAGGGCGATCCGCCTATGGCTACACCTTC.

This sequence joins TRBV9 and TRBJ1-4; D is uncertain. V lost 4 bases and J lost 0, with 13 bases in between. Germline V lookup: CDR1 SGDLS, CDR2 YYNGEE. This CDR3 has 16 amino acids. DNA for the CDR3: TGTGCCAGCAGCCCAATTGTAACTTCAACTAATGAAAAACTGTTTTTT. Amino acids: CASSPIVTSTNEKLFF.

A few counts support this clone. V gene TRBV11-3 combines with J gene TRBJ1-6; D is unresolved. The length of the CDR3 is 13 residues. From germline, CDR1 is SGHNT and CDR2 YENEEA. Trimming pared 0 bases from V and 7 bases from J, leaving 4 bases between. In DNA, the CDR3 is TGTGCCAGCAGCTTAGAGGAGAATTCACCCCTCCACTTT. This sequence encodes CASSLEENSPLHF.

This rearrangement joins TRBV2 to TRBJ1-1, with D unclear. V dropped 0 bases and J dropped 4 bases, with 6 bases sitting between them. The V gene's germline CDR1 is SNHLY and CDR2 FYNNEI. This CDR3 comprises 13 residues. The CDR3 sequence: CASSEAFPTEAFF. CDR3 DNA: TGTGCCAGCAGTGAAGCGTTTCCCACTGAAGCTTTCTTT.

The chain combines TRBV9 with TRBJ2-4, with D possibly matching TRBD2 (6 bases). The germline gives CDR1 SGDLS, CDR2 YYNGEE. CDR3 length: 14 residues. Trimming removed 0 bases from V and 7 bases from J, with 11 bases in between. CDR3 sequence: CASSVEIGGNIQYF. As DNA, the CDR3 is TGTGCCAGCAGCGTAGAGATCGGAGGGAACATTCAGTACTTC.

This chain joins TRBV7-9 and TRBJ1-1, with D possibly matching TRBD1 (5 bases). The CDR3 is 14 residues long. The germline V gene has CDR1 SEHNR and CDR2 FQNEAQ (reference sequence). V was clipped by 3 bases and J by 5 bases, with 13 bases between them. The CDR3 region has the DNA TGTGCCAGCAGCTTGAGGGGATTCGGGACTGAAGCTTTCTTT. Its protein product is CASSLRGFGTEAFF.

The chain combines TRBV5-5 with TRBJ1-5, with D unresolved. The CDR3 is made up of 12 amino acids. The germline gives CDR1 SGHKS, CDR2 YYEKEE (reference sequence). With 2 bases removed from V and 2 bases from J, the gap between germline ends came to 2 bases. CDR3 DNA sequence: TGTGCCAGCAGCTTTGGCAATCAGCCCCAGCATTTT. This codes for CASSFGNQPQHF.

The chain combines TRBV13 with TRBJ1-1, with unresolved D. The CDR3 is 11 residues long. V was shortened by 3 bases and J by 3 bases, with 2 bases between the two germline ends. From germline, CDR1 is PRHDT and CDR2 FYEKMQ (reference sequence). The CDR3 coding sequence is TGTGCCAGCAGCTTTTACACTGAAGCTTTCTTT. Translated, it gives CASSFYTEAFF.

This clone was counted only a few times. This rearrangement joins TRBV5-4 to TRBJ1-3; D uncertain. Germline CDR1 SGHNT, CDR2 YYREEE (reference sequence). The CDR3 contains 14 residues. The V end lost 4 bases, the J end lost 9 bases, and 17 bases lay between the germline ends. The CDR3 region is CASSPAGMESTIYF. Written as DNA, the CDR3 is TGTGCCAGCAGCCCCGCGGGGATGGAAAGCACCATATATTTT.

This clone has a handful of counts. This chain joins TRBV7-9 and TRBJ1-1, with D perhaps matching TRBD1 (6 bases). Between the trimmed V and J ends, which lost 2 bases and 3 bases, there was a span of 7 bases. In germline, CDR1 is SEHNR, CDR2 FQNEAQ (reference sequence). This CDR3 is built from 13 residues. The CDR3 region has the DNA TGTGCCAGCAGCTTATCAGGGGACACTGAAGCTTTCTTT. It is translated as CASSLSGDTEAFF.

Comment on this clone: Because the CDR3 is missing its conserved closing phenylalanine or tryptophan, this is likely a read error. The chain links TRBV5-5 to TRBJ1-6; 9 bases are shared with TRBD1. Germline CDR1 reads SGHKS; CDR2 reads YYEKEE (reference sequence). The J segment lost 3 bases and the V segment lost 3 bases, leaving 7 bases of the junction unmatched. The CDR3 is 17 residues long. CDR3 coding DNA: TGTGCCAGCAGCTCATCCGGGACAGGGCTCTATAATTCACCCCTCCACCTT. It translates to CASSSSGTGLYNSPLHL.

V and J are TRBV7-9 and TRBJ1-2, with D perhaps TRBD1 (6 bases). V gave up 4 bases and J gave up 1 base, with 13 bases separating them. Germline V gives CDR1 SEHNR, CDR2 FQNEAQ (reference sequence). This CDR3 is built from 15 residues. The CDR3 DNA sequence: TGTGCCAGCAGCTACGGGGACACTTATAACTATGGCTACACCTTC. This sequence encodes CASSYGDTYNYGYTF.

The CDR3 is CASTPPGSGNTIYF. The CDR3, as DNA: TGTGCCAGCACCCCACCGGGTTCGGGAAACACCATATATTTT. The chain combines TRBV28 with TRBJ1-3; D is unresolved. With 7 bases removed from V and 4 bases from J, the gap between germline ends came to 14 bases. The CDR3 consists of 14 residues. The germline V gene encodes CDR1 MDHEN and CDR2 SYDVKM.

The chain recombines TRBV7-9 with TRBJ1-6; D gene ambiguous. Trimming pared 2 bases from V and 5 bases from J, leaving 13 bases between. The CDR3 spans 16 residues. CDR1 and CDR2 (germline): SEHNR, FQNEAQ (reference sequence). The CDR3 loop is CASSLLNLLDNSPLHF. In DNA, the CDR3 is TGTGCCAGCAGCTTACTGAACCTGCTCGATAATTCACCCCTCCACTTT.

The V and J genes are TRBV5-1 and TRBJ1-2; no clear D. The CDR3 consists of 14 residues. The germline V and J ends were trimmed by 0 bases and 3 bases, with 9 bases remaining between them. The germline gives CDR1 SGHRS, CDR2 YFSETQ. In DNA form, the CDR3 reads TGCGCCAGCAGCTTGGCAGCGCTGGACTATGGCTACACCTTC. Translating gives CASSLAALDYGYTF.

The rearrangement joins TRBV5-1 to TRBJ1-2; D is possibly TRBD1 (6 bases). V was clipped by 0 bases and J by 8 bases, with 26 bases between them. The CDR3 extends over 18 amino acids. Germline CDR1 reads SGHRS; CDR2 reads YFSETQ. CDR3 amino acids: CASSLATGQLEPYFGYTF. CDR3 DNA sequence: TGCGCCAGCAGCTTGGCGACTGGACAGCTGGAGCCATATTTCGGCTACACCTTC.

CDR3 bases: TGCAGCGCGCGGGACAGGGCTTTCACCAACGCTCTCAACAATGAGCAGTTCTTC. Translated, it gives CSARDRAFTNALNNEQFF. V is TRBV29-1 and J is TRBJ2-1, with 9 bases lining up with TRBD1. Germline V CDR1 and CDR2: SQVTM, ANQGSEA. V lost 7 bases and J lost 5; bases outside the gene matches: 21. The CDR3 has 18 amino acids.

V and J are TRBV6-1 and TRBJ2-7; possible D gene TRBD1, 6 bases. Germline V gene sequence: CDR1 MNHNS, CDR2 SASEGT. CDR3 length: 12 residues. V lost 8 bases and J 3 bases, leaving 11 bases between the germline ends. The CDR3 DNA sequence: TGTGCCAGCGGACAGTGGCTCTACGAGCAGTACTTC. Residues: CASGQWLYEQYF.

The chain carries TRBV18 and TRBJ2-1, with D maybe TRBD2 (6 bases). Germline CDR1 KGHSH, CDR2 LQKENI. This CDR3 has 15 amino acids. Deletions cut 0 bases from V and 7 bases from J, with 13 bases between. The CDR3 nucleotides are TGTGCCAGCTCACCACCGGGCTACGGGGGTAATGAGCAGTTCTTC. It encodes CASSPPGYGGNEQFF.